These 18 T cell receptor beta chains share one sample of origin, sequenced in a study of CD8+CD57+ T cells in acquired aplastic anemia. CDR3 and TCR beta VDJ profiling relied on a genomic DNA template. In TCRdb, the reads were re-called with MiXCR into one record per CDR3 protein. The table has around 170,000 distinct CDR3 sequences, 55% to 80% seen once; the top ten hold under 60%. The sequencing input was sorted CD4+, CD8+, or CD8+CD57+ T cells (not recorded which) from PBMCs. The receptor set was obtained from a human donor in good health.

The gene calls are TRBV5-5 and TRBJ2-3; 7 bases fit TRBD2. V gave up 4 bases and J gave up 3 bases; unmatched junction bases: 11. Per the germline V gene, CDR1 is SGHKS and CDR2 is YYEKEE (reference sequence). The CDR3 sequence is 16 residues long. CDR3 protein: CASSNGARGSTDTQYF. The CDR3 coding sequence is TGTGCCAGCAGCAACGGGGCTCGCGGGAGTACAGATACGCAGTATTTT.

This clonotype was counted only a few times. The chain links TRBV15 to TRBJ1-5; 7 nucleotides line up with TRBD1. V lost 6 bases, J lost 4 bases, and 6 bases stayed unmatched. Germline loops: CDR1 LNHNV, CDR2 YYDKDF (reference sequence). The CDR3 runs to 14 residues. Here the CDR3 reads CATSAGQENQPQHF. Written as DNA, the CDR3 is TGTGCCACCAGTGCAGGACAGGAGAATCAGCCCCAGCATTTT. Using reference TRBV15 and TRBJ1-5 for the parts outside the CDR3, the full variable domain is DAMVIQNPRYQVTQFGKPVTLSCSQTLNHNVMYWYQQKSSQAPKLLFHYYDKDFNNEADTPDNFQSRRPNTSFCFLDIRSPGLGDTAMYLCATSAGQENQPQHFGDGTRLSIL.

This chain connects TRBV10-3 to TRBJ2-1, with D unclear. V lost 3 bases to trimming and J lost 8 bases, with 11 bases between them. The germline gives CDR1 ENHRY, CDR2 SYGVKD. The CDR3 consists of 13 residues. CDR3: CAISDLGADEQFF. CDR3 DNA: TGTGCCATCAGTGATTTAGGTGCCGATGAGCAGTTCTTC.

The sample holds a few counts of this clonotype. The V gene is TRBV24-1, the J gene TRBJ2-1; TRBD1 is a possible D gene (6 bases). This CDR3 has 15 amino acids. The germline V gene encodes CDR1 KGHDR and CDR2 SFDVKD. V lost 5 bases, J lost 5 bases, and 15 bases lay in between. For the CDR3, the DNA is TGTGCCACCAGTGCCCCGGCTGGGGGCCACAATGAGCAGTTCTTC. It is translated as CATSAPAGGHNEQFF.

The chain joins TRBV19 to TRBJ1-5, with a possible D match to TRBD1 (5 bases). Trimming removed 9 bases at V and 3 bases at J, with 15 bases between. Per the germline V gene, CDR1 is LNHDA and CDR2 is SQIVND (reference sequence). The CDR3 runs to 14 residues. For the CDR3, the DNA is TGTGCCAGCGCGGACATCGAGTTCAATCAGCCCCAGCATTTT. Its translation: CASADIEFNQPQHF.

This clonotype was seen ten or more times. The chain is built from TRBV14 and TRBJ2-3; D unclear. The germline gives CDR1 SGHDN, CDR2 FVKESK. The CDR3 contains 13 residues. Between the trimmed V and J ends, which lost 1 base and 2 bases, there was a span of 4 bases. CDR3 sequence (DNA): TGTGCCAGCAGCCAAGTCCACACAGATACGCAGTATTTT. Protein sequence: CASSQVHTDTQYF.

The CDR3 DNA sequence: TGTGCCAGCAGCTTAGTTTTGTTCAATGAGCAGTTCTTC. It codes for CASSLVLFNEQFF. J is TRBJ2-1 and V is TRBV7-6; no clear D. V gave up 1 base and J gave up 6 bases, with 7 bases separating them. There are 13 residues in the CDR3. CDR1 SGHVS and CDR2 FNYEAQ come from the germline V gene.

This clonotype was counted between two and nine times. This chain joins TRBV5-4 and TRBJ2-3, with TRBD1 identical over 8 bases. Trimming took 4 bases from V and 4 from J; bases not matched to a gene: 5. This CDR3 comprises 14 residues. CDR1 and CDR2 from the germline V gene are SGHNT and YYREEE (reference sequence). The CDR3 sequence is CASSTRTGSDTQYF. CDR3 DNA sequence: TGTGCCAGCAGCACCCGGACAGGGTCAGATACGCAGTATTTT.

V gene TRBV4-2 combines with J gene TRBJ2-7, with TRBD2 matching over 7 bases. The length of the CDR3 is 14 residues. Germline loops: CDR1 LGHNA, CDR2 YNFKEQ. V was pared by 0 bases and J by 4 bases, with 3 bases of the junction left unmatched. This CDR3 is CASSQEVAGYEQYF. CDR3 DNA: TGTGCCAGCAGCCAAGAGGTAGCGGGTTACGAGCAGTACTTC.

This clonotype was found many times. V usage is TRBV29-1 and J usage is TRBJ2-2; D uncertain. The CDR3 is made up of 14 amino acids. In germline, CDR1 is SQVTM, CDR2 ANQGSEA. V lost 6 bases, J lost 6 bases, and 17 bases lay in between. The CDR3 nucleotides are TGCAGCGTAGCACCCCAGCAGGCCCCCGGGGAGCTGTTTTTT. Its protein is CSVAPQQAPGELFF.

This clonotype occurred many times. The chain couples TRBV24-1 to TRBJ2-1, with D perhaps given as TRBD1 or TRBD2 (5 bases each). The length of the CDR3 is 17 residues. Germline V gene data show CDR1 as KGHDR and CDR2 as SFDVKD. V was pared by 3 bases and J by 0 bases, with 14 bases between. In nucleotides, the CDR3 is TGTGCCACCAGTGATATCGGGGACGCGAGCTCCTACAATGAGCAGTTCTTC. It codes for CATSDIGDASSYNEQFF.

This rearrangement joins TRBV10-3 to TRBJ1-6; TRBD1 matches at 7 bases. J gave up 6 bases and V 7 bases, and 6 bases lay outside the gene matches. The CDR3 covers 14 residues. CDR1 ENHRY and CDR2 SYGVKD come from the germline V gene. In nucleotides, the CDR3 is TGTGCCATCAAGGGGGACAGCGGTAATTCACCCCTCCACTTT. Its translation: CAIKGDSGNSPLHF.

The chain recombines TRBV5-4 with TRBJ2-2, with a possible D match to TRBD1 (6 bases). Germline assignment: CDR1 SGHNT and CDR2 YYREEE (reference sequence). There are 16 residues in the CDR3. V was shortened by 2 bases and J by 4 bases, with 15 bases between the two germline ends. The CDR3, as DNA: TGTGCCAGCAGCTTCTCTAGGGGGTATAGCACCGGGGAGCTGTTTTTT. This codes for CASSFSRGYSTGELFF.

This chain joins TRBV7-2 and TRBJ1-3, with TRBD1 matching over 9 bases. Unmatched junction bases numbered 3, after V lost 4 bases and J lost 2 bases. The CDR3 runs 15 residues. Germline CDR1 reads SGHTA; CDR2 reads FQGNSA. The chain's CDR3 is CASSSRQGAGNTIYF. The CDR3 DNA is TGTGCCAGCAGCTCTCGACAGGGGGCTGGAAACACCATATATTTT.

This clonotype was counted between two and nine times. The genes are TRBV20-1 and TRBJ2-2; 10 bases line up with TRBD2. In germline, CDR1 is DFQATT, CDR2 SNEGSKA (reference sequence). Trimming cost V 6 bases and J 1 base; bases outside gene matches: 2. The CDR3 is made up of 14 amino acids. CDR3 amino acids: CSAGLAVNTGELFF. The CDR3 DNA reads TGCAGTGCCGGACTAGCGGTGAACACCGGGGAGCTGTTTTTT.

CDR3 bases: TGTGCCAGCAGCTTATCACAGGTCGAGCAGTACTTC. Translated, it gives CASSLSQVEQYF. V is TRBV4-2 and J is TRBJ2-7; tentatively, D is TRBD1 (5 bases). The CDR3 loop spans 12 amino acids. Trimming removed 5 bases from V and 6 bases from J, with 11 bases in between. Germline CDR1 LGHNA, CDR2 YNFKEQ.

This chain links TRBV29-1 with TRBJ1-6; D is ambiguous. Trimming took off 5 bases at V and 7 bases at J, with 12 bases between the two ends. Germline CDR1 and CDR2: SQVTM and ANQGSEA. The CDR3 sequence is 13 residues long. The CDR3 reads CSVRWGSNSPLHF. The CDR3, as DNA: TGCAGCGTTCGATGGGGATCCAATTCACCCCTCCACTTT.

This rearrangement joins TRBV6-5 to TRBJ2-7, with D perhaps being TRBD1 or TRBD2 (5 bases each). V was cut by 6 bases and J by 5 bases, with 17 bases left in between. CDR1 and CDR2 (germline): MNHEY, SVGAGI. The CDR3 covers 14 residues. CDR3 nucleotide sequence: TGTGCCAGCAGCCGGGGCCGGGGTCCCAACGAGCAGTACTTC. Amino acids: CASSRGRGPNEQYF.